This TCR beta chain comes out of a study of T-cell memory formation after mild COVID-19. Across the study: The study found TCR clusters largely donor specific. Overall study findings and caveats: Those CD4+ clones that contracted were mainly in CM and EM (CD8+ ones in EMRA).

This clonotype showed up many times. Its antigen is still unknown. A junction boundary mismatches the germline segment, possibly from a read error. The CDR3 contains 14 residues. The germline gives CDR1 SGHRS, CDR2 YFSETQ. TCRalpha and TCRbeta libraries used 5'RACE with constant-segment primers and UMIs. MiXCR, run by TCRdb on the 5' RACE reads, gives a single entry per CDR3 protein. The sample lists 350,000 or so distinct CDR3 sequences; around a fifth were seen once. Sequences were obtained from PBMCs or a T cell subset sorted from them (not recorded which). The chain couples TRBV5-1 to TRBJ1-1, with a tentative D call TRBD1 (6 bases). The receptor comes from an adult woman who had mild COVID-19 (a few samples of this study predate the infection). Cell type and time point are not known. DNA of the CDR3: TGTGCCAGCAGCCCCCGAGGGGGGAACACTGAAGCTTTCTTT. This gives the protein CASSPRGGNTEAFF.